One and the same sample provided the 29 T cell receptor beta chains below, sequenced in a study of control samples from healthy donors and cancer patients. The data were produced by immunoSEQ multiplex PCR, yet TCRdb's version contains in-frame clones alone and is incomplete. This sample has tens of thousands of clones, with 89% found just once. The sample comprised blood. The receptor set was obtained from a man aged 45-65 years in good health.

This sequence joins TRBV9 and TRBJ2-7, with D perhaps being TRBD1 or TRBD2 (6 bases each). The CDR3 is 15 residues long. The germline CDR1 and CDR2 sequences are SGDLS and YYNGEE. Trimming removed 0 bases from V and 2 bases from J, with 12 bases in between. In nucleotides, the CDR3 is TGTGCCAGCAGCGTAGAAGGGGGGCGGGCCTACGAGCAGTACTTC. Amino acids: CASSVEGGRAYEQYF.

The chain has TRBV7-2 and TRBJ2-1; 7 bases line up with TRBD1. CDR3 length: 15 residues. CDR1 SGHTA and CDR2 FQGNSA come from the germline V gene. Losses at the gene ends were 5 bases for V and 7 bases for J; bases not matched to a gene: 11. The CDR3: CASSHPGGPPNEQFF. CDR3 in DNA: TGTGCCAGCAGCCATCCAGGGGGTCCCCCAAATGAGCAGTTCTTC.

The CDR3 nucleotides read TGTGCCAGCAGCTTGCGGTTACAGGAGGAGATACGCGGCTACACCTTC. Protein: CASSLRLQEEIRGYTF. The genes are TRBV7-2 and TRBJ1-2; perhaps TRBD1 as D (5 bases). The germline V and J ends were trimmed by 3 bases and 8 bases, with 22 bases remaining between them. Per germline, CDR1 SGHTA and CDR2 FQGNSA. The CDR3 consists of 16 residues. Drawing the rest from reference TRBV7-2 and TRBJ1-2, the complete variable domain is GAGVSQSPSNKVTEKGKDVELRCDPISGHTALYWYRQSLGQGLEFLIYFQGNSAPDKSGLPSDRFSAERTGGSVSTLTIQRTQQEDSAVYLCASSLRLQEEIRGYTFGSGTRLTVV.

This clone has a single count. This chain uses TRBV2 with TRBJ2-2, with D possibly TRBD2 on 6 matching bases. Germline values: CDR1 SNHLY, CDR2 FYNNEI. The V gene lost 6 bases and the J gene lost 2 bases, with 13 bases spanning the gap. This CDR3 is built from 15 residues. The CDR3, as DNA: TGTGCCAGCAGGCATTCCGGGACTAACACCGGGGAGCTGTTTTTT. It encodes CASRHSGTNTGELFF. The full variable domain, completed using reference TRBV2 and TRBJ2-2, is EPEVTQTPSHQVTQMGQEVILRCVPISNHLYFYWYRQILGQKVEFLVSFYNNEISEKSEIFDDQFSVERPDGSNFTLKIRSTKLEDSAMYFCASRHSGTNTGELFFGEGSRLTVL.

The chain joins TRBV6-5 to TRBJ1-5; 10 bases are shared with TRBD1. The trim removed 2 bases at V and 5 bases at J, leaving 0 bases unmatched. Germline V gene sequence: CDR1 MNHEY, CDR2 SVGAGI. This CDR3 spans 14 amino acids. The DNA for the CDR3 is TGTGCCAGCAGTTACGGACAGGGGGATCAGCCCCAGCATTTT. Encoded protein: CASSYGQGDQPQHF.

This chain connects TRBV6-5 to TRBJ2-1; possibly TRBD2 for D (5 bases). Germline assignment: CDR1 MNHEY and CDR2 SVGAGI. V gave up 4 bases and J gave up 3 bases, with 13 bases separating them. The CDR3 is 15 residues long. CDR3 sequence (DNA): TGTGCCAGCAGTTGGTCGACGGCGGGCTACAATGAGCAGTTCTTC. It specifies CASSWSTAGYNEQFF.

The chain links TRBV13 to TRBJ2-7; 7 nucleotides match TRBD1. Germline trimming cut 0 bases from V and 1 base from J; bases unmatched to any gene: 3. CDR1 is PRHDT, CDR2 FYEKMQ, per germline (reference sequence). CDR3 size: 15 residues. The CDR3 loop is CASSLGGQRSYEQYF. The CDR3 DNA sequence: TGTGCCAGCAGCTTAGGGGGACAGCGTTCCTACGAGCAGTACTTC.

Note on this clone: Within the sample, other DNA sequences also encode this same CDR3. The chain uses TRBV29-1 and TRBJ1-1; 9 positions agree with TRBD1. The CDR3 has 14 amino acids. CDR1 and CDR2 from the germline V gene are SQVTM and ANQGSEA. Trimming at V came to 3 bases and at J to 0 bases, leaving 2 bases not matched to a gene. The CDR3 loop is CSVEGQGMNTEAFF. In DNA, the CDR3 is TGCAGCGTTGAGGGACAGGGCATGAACACTGAAGCTTTCTTT.

The genes are TRBV5-1 and TRBJ2-1, with D uncertain. Trimming removed 2 bases from V and 0 bases from J, with 6 bases in between. The CDR3 has 14 amino acids. Germline values: CDR1 SGHRS, CDR2 YFSETQ. The DNA for the CDR3 is TGCGCCAGCAGCTTCGGCAGCTCCTACAATGAGCAGTTCTTC. Translation gives CASSFGSSYNEQFF.

The chain employs TRBV9 and TRBJ1-5, with TRBD1 as a possible D gene (5 bases). In germline, CDR1 is SGDLS, CDR2 YYNGEE. V lost 4 bases and J lost 4, with 21 bases in between. The CDR3 length is 17 residues. The CDR3 nucleotides are TGTGCCAGCAGCCGAGGGCCGACCGGGACGGGAAATCAGCCCCAGCATTTT. Amino acid sequence: CASSRGPTGTGNQPQHF. The full variable domain, with the rest looked up from reference TRBV9 and TRBJ1-5, is DSGVTQTPKHLITATGQRVTLRCSPRSGDLSVYWYQQSLDQGLQFLIQYYNGEERAKGNILERFSAQQFPDLHSELNLSSLELGDSALYFCASSRGPTGTGNQPQHFGDGTRLSIL.

This clone was seen once. V gene TRBV18 combines with J gene TRBJ2-3, with 8 bases matching TRBD1. Germline assignment: CDR1 KGHSH and CDR2 LQKENI. The CDR3 has 15 residues. With V trimmed by 1 base and J by 7 bases, 7 bases remained unmatched. This chain's CDR3 is CASSPLDRELYTQYF. In nucleotides, the CDR3 is TGTGCCAGCTCACCACTGGACAGGGAACTCTATACGCAGTATTTT.

V usage is TRBV6-2 or TRBV6-3 and J usage is TRBJ2-5; TRBD1 matches 7 bases. V lost 0 bases and J lost 5; bases outside the gene matches: 6. The CDR3 sequence is 15 residues long. Per the germline V gene, CDR1 is MNHEY and CDR2 is SVGEGT. CDR3 amino acids: CASSYSKGRGETQYF. The DNA of the CDR3 is TGTGCCAGCAGTTACTCAAAGGGCAGGGGGGAGACCCAGTACTTC.

The J gene is TRBJ1-2, the V gene TRBV4-1, with 8 bases that match TRBD1. The CDR3 spans 16 residues. Trimming at V came to 1 base and at J to 6 bases, leaving 10 bases not matched to a gene. From germline, CDR1 is MGHRA and CDR2 YSYEKL. CDR3 sequence: CASSQVLPGQVNGYTF. For the CDR3, the DNA is TGCGCCAGCAGCCAAGTTTTACCGGGACAGGTAAATGGCTACACCTTC.

The chain recombines TRBV7-2 with TRBJ1-1; D unclear. CDR1 and CDR2 from the germline V gene are SGHTA and FQGNSA. Trimming stripped 1 base from V and 6 bases from J, with 9 bases between. There are 13 residues in the CDR3. CDR3 in DNA: TGTGCCAGCAGCTTAGGCACGGAATCTGAAGCTTTCTTT. Translation: CASSLGTESEAFF.

The count of this clone is one. The chain combines TRBV6-6 with TRBJ1-3; no clear D. The ends were cut back, 5 bases at V and 0 bases at J, with 14 bases in the middle. The CDR3 loop spans 16 amino acids. Germline CDR1 and CDR2: MNHNY and SVGAGI (reference sequence). CDR3 region: CASSPGLVSSGNTIYF. The CDR3 DNA sequence: TGTGCCAGCAGTCCCGGTCTTGTGAGCTCTGGAAACACCATATATTTT.

The chain recombines TRBV4-2 with TRBJ2-5; D perhaps matches TRBD2 (6 bases). The germline V gene encodes CDR1 LGHNA and CDR2 YNFKEQ. The CDR3 is 14 amino acids. Trimming removed 1 base from V and 6 bases from J, with 12 bases in between. CDR3 sequence (DNA): TGTGCCAGCAGCCAAGGTTTGGCGGGGCAGACCCAGTACTTC. Translated: CASSQGLAGQTQYF.

The chain is built from TRBV7-2 and TRBJ1-2; weak D call: TRBD1 (5 bases). CDR1 and CDR2 from the germline V gene are SGHTA and FQGNSA. Trimming left V 7 bases short and J 5 bases short, with 17 bases between. CDR3 length: 14 residues. The CDR3 nucleotides are TGTGCCAGCACCCGTTTCCGGGAGGGGTATGGCTACACCTTC. Translated: CASTRFREGYGYTF.

This clone appeared once. This CDR3 reads CATSTSRSGNTIYF. For the CDR3, the DNA is TGTGCCACCAGCACCTCCAGGTCTGGAAACACCATATATTTT. The V and J genes are TRBV15 and TRBJ1-3; no clear D gene. V lost 4 bases and J lost 1, with 8 bases in between. This CDR3 has 14 amino acids. Per germline, CDR1 LNHNV and CDR2 YYDKDF (reference sequence).

This clone came up a few times. V gene TRBV19 combines with J gene TRBJ1-4; TRBD1 agrees at 7 bases. V lost 4 bases to trimming and J lost 7 bases; unmatched junction nucleotides: 9. The CDR3 is 15 amino acids. Looked up from germline, CDR1 is LNHDA and CDR2 is SQIVND (reference sequence). CDR3: CASSTLTGWGEKLFF. In DNA form, the CDR3 reads TGTGCCAGTAGTACCCTGACAGGGTGGGGTGAAAAACTGTTTTTT.

The chain links TRBV6-6 to TRBJ1-2; 11 bases align to TRBD1. The germline CDR1 and CDR2 sequences are MNHNY and SVGAGI (reference sequence). V was clipped by 0 bases and J by 4 bases; unmatched bases: 1. The CDR3 is 15 residues long. The CDR3 loop is CASSYSGTGGYGYTF. For the CDR3, the DNA is TGTGCCAGCAGTTACTCCGGGACAGGGGGCTATGGCTACACCTTC.

Here the CDR3 DNA reads TGTGCCAGCAGCCAAGGGAACCTCAATGGCTACACCTTC. Protein: CASSQGNLNGYTF. The rearrangement uses TRBV3-1 (or the pseudogene TRBV3-2) and TRBJ1-2; D uncertain. This CDR3 has 13 amino acids. Germline V gives CDR1 LGHDT, CDR2 YNNKEL (reference sequence). Trimming cost V 1 base and J 6 bases, with 9 bases left between them.

The chain couples TRBV6-5 to TRBJ1-2, with 8 bases that match TRBD1. The ends lost 6 bases at V and 6 bases at J; junction bases unmatched: 9. The germline V gene has CDR1 MNHEY and CDR2 SVGAGI. The CDR3 runs to 14 residues. As DNA, the CDR3 is TGTGCCAGCAGCACTACCGGACAGGGTCATGGCTACACCTTC. Residues: CASSTTGQGHGYTF.

The chain recombines TRBV7-2 with TRBJ2-7; D ambiguous. Germline loops: CDR1 SGHTA, CDR2 FQGNSA. The germline V and J ends were trimmed by 3 bases and 2 bases, with 8 bases remaining between them. The CDR3 length is 13 residues. As DNA, the CDR3 is TGTGCCAGCAGCTTTCCTGGGACCTACGAGCAGTACTTC. The encoded protein is CASSFPGTYEQYF. The variable domain in full, with the rest retrieved from reference TRBV7-2 and TRBJ2-7, is GAGVSQSPSNKVTEKGKDVELRCDPISGHTALYWYRQSLGQGLEFLIYFQGNSAPDKSGLPSDRFSAERTGGSVSTLTIQRTQQEDSAVYLCASSFPGTYEQYFGPGTRLTVT.

The rearrangement joins TRBV18 to TRBJ2-5; possible D gene TRBD2, 5 bases. Germline V CDR1 and CDR2: KGHSH, LQKENI. With 4 bases removed from V and 4 bases from J, the gap between germline ends came to 7 bases. CDR3 size: 12 residues. As DNA, the CDR3 is TGTGCCAGCTCACTCGGACTAGAGACCCAGTACTTC. The encoded protein is CASSLGLETQYF.

This chain connects TRBV6-1 to TRBJ2-5; D might be TRBD1 or TRBD2, each matching 6 bases. Deletions cut 4 bases from V and 5 bases from J, with 20 bases between. This CDR3 contains 16 residues. The V gene's germline CDR1 is MNHNS and CDR2 SASEGT. CDR3 DNA: TGTGCCAGCAGTGCTAATCTCCTAGGGGGGTGGGAGACCCAGTACTTC. Encoded protein: CASSANLLGGWETQYF.

V gene TRBV4-2 combines with J gene TRBJ2-3; tentative D call: TRBD2 (7 bases). This CDR3 spans 16 amino acids. Per the germline V gene, CDR1 is LGHNA and CDR2 is YNFKEQ. V lost 0 bases and J 7 bases, leaving 17 bases between the germline ends. For the CDR3, the DNA is TGTGCCAGCAGCCAAGATCTGGCGGGGGCAGGGAATACGCAGTATTTT. Protein: CASSQDLAGAGNTQYF.

The chain couples TRBV3-1 (or the pseudogene TRBV3-2) to TRBJ2-3; no clear D gene. The V gene's germline CDR1 is LGHDT and CDR2 YNNKEL (reference sequence). The CDR3 covers 12 residues. Trimming cost V 5 bases and J 2 bases, with 5 bases left between them. The DNA of the CDR3 is TGTGCCAGCAGCACGACCACAGATACGCAGTATTTT. Translating gives CASSTTTDTQYF.

This chain joins TRBV12-5 and TRBJ1-4; TRBD1 matches at 9 bases. The ends lost 6 bases at V and 8 bases at J; junction bases unmatched: 4. The CDR3 contains 13 residues. Looked up from germline, CDR1 is LGHNT and CDR2 is FRNRAP. Here the CDR3 reads CASGRDRAEKLFF. CDR3 bases: TGTGCTAGTGGCAGGGACAGGGCCGAAAAACTGTTTTTT.

The CDR3 protein is CASSRESNSYEQYF. DNA of the CDR3: TGTGCCAGCAGCAGGGAATCCAACTCCTACGAGCAGTACTTC. J is TRBJ2-7 and V is TRBV9, with unresolved D. CDR3 size: 14 residues. V gave up 4 bases and J gave up 0 bases, with 11 bases separating them. Germline assignment: CDR1 SGDLS and CDR2 YYNGEE.